This T cell receptor (beta chain) came from a study of post-analysis software for immune sequencing data. Prepared TCR beta cDNA libraries contained unique molecular identifiers. Input populations of roughly 0.85 to 11 million T cells gave rise to approximately 500,000 cDNA molecules. MiXCR, applied by TCRdb to the PCR reads, yields one record per CDR3 protein. Of approximately 260,000 distinct CDR3 sequences listed, 35% to 45% are singletons. This clonotype was observed many times. The sample consisted of blood. The sequence derives from a girl aged 10-17 years with multiple sclerosis.

In DNA form, the CDR3 reads TGTGCCACCAGCAGAGATTGGAGCGGGGGACACAATGAGCAGTTCTTC. The encoded protein is CATSRDWSGGHNEQFF. The chain is built from TRBV15 and TRBJ2-1, with 8 bases matching TRBD2. J lost 5 bases, V lost 0 bases, and 6 bases had no gene match. Germline V gene lookup returns CDR1 LNHNV and CDR2 YYDKDF (reference sequence). This CDR3 has 16 amino acids. The whole variable domain, remainder taken from reference TRBV15 and TRBJ2-1, is DAMVIQNPRYQVTQFGKPVTLSCSQTLNHNVMYWYQQKSSQAPKLLFHYYDKDFNNEADTPDNFQSRRPNTSFCFLDIRSPGLGDTAMYLCATSRDWSGGHNEQFFGPGTRLTVL.